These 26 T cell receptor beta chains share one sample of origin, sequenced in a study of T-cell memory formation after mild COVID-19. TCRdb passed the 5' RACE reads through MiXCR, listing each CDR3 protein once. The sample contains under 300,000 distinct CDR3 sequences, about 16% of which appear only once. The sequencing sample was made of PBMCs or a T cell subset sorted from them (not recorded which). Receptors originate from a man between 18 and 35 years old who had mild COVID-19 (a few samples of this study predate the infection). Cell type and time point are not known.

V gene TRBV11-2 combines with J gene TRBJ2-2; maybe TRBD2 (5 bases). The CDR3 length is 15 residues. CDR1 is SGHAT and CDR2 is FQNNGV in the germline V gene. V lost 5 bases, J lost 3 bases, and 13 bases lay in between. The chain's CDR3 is CASSLGRAHTGELFF. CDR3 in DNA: TGTGCCAGCAGCCTCGGGCGGGCGCACACCGGGGAGCTGTTTTTT.

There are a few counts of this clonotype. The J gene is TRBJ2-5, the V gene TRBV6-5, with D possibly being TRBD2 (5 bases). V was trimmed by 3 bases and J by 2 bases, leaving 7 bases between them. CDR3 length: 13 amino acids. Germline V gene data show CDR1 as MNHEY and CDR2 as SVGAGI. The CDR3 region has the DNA TGTGCCAGCAGTTATAGCGTTCAAGAGACCCAGTACTTC. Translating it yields CASSYSVQETQYF.

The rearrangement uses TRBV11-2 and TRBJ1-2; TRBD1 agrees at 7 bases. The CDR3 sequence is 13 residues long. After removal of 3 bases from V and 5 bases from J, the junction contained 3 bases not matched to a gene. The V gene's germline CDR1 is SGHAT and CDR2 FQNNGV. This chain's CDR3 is CASSFQGGYGYTF. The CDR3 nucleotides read TGTGCCAGCAGCTTTCAGGGGGGTTATGGCTACACCTTC.

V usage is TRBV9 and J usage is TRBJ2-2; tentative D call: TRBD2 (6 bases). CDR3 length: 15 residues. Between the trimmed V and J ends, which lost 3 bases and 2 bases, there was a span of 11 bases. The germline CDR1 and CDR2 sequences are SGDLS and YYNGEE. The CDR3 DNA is TGTGCCAGCAGCGCAACCGGGACTAACACCGGGGAGCTGTTTTTT. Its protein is CASSATGTNTGELFF. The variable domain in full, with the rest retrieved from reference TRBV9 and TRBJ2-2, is DSGVTQTPKHLITATGQRVTLRCSPRSGDLSVYWYQQSLDQGLQFLIQYYNGEERAKGNILERFSAQQFPDLHSELNLSSLELGDSALYFCASSATGTNTGELFFGEGSRLTVL.

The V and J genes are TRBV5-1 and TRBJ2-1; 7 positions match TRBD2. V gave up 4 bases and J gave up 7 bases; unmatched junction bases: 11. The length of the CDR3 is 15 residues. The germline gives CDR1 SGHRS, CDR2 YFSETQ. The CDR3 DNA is TGCGCCAGCAGCCCACTGGGCGGGGGTGAAAATGAGCAGTTCTTC. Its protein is CASSPLGGGENEQFF.

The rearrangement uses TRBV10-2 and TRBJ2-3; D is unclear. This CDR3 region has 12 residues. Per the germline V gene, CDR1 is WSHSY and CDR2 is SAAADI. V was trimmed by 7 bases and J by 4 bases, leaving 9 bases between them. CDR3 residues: CASTGAADTQYF. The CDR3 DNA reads TGCGCCAGCACTGGAGCCGCAGATACGCAGTATTTT.

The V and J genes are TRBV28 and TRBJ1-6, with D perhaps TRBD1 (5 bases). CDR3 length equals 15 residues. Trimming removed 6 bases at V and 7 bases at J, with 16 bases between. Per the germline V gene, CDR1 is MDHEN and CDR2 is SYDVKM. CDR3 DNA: TGTGCCAGCAGCCCAATGGGGGGTGCAAATTCACCCCTCCACTTT. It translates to CASSPMGGANSPLHF.

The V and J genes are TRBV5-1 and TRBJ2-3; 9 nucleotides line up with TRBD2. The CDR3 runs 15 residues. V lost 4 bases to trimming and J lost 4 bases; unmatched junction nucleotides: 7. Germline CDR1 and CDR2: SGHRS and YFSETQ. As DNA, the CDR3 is TGCGCCAGCAGCGTGATAGCGGGGGCCCCAGATACGCAGTATTTT. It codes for CASSVIAGAPDTQYF.

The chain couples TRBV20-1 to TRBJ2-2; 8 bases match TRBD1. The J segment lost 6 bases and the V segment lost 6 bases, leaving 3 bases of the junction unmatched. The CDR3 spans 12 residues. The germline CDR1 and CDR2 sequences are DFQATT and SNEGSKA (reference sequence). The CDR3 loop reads CSARQGPGELFF. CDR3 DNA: TGCAGTGCCAGACAGGGGCCCGGGGAGCTGTTTTTT.

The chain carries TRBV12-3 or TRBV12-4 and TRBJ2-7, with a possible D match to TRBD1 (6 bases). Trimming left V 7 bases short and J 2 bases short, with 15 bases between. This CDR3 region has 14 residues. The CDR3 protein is CASTPEQGPYEQYF. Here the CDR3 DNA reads TGTGCCAGCACCCCGGAACAGGGCCCCTACGAGCAGTACTTC.

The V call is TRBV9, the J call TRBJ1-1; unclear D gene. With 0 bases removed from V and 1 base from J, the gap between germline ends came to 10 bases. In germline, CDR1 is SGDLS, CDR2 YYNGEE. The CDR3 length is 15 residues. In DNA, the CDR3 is TGTGCCAGCAGCGTAGGGGGAATGGGGAACACTGAAGCTTTCTTT. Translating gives CASSVGGMGNTEAFF.

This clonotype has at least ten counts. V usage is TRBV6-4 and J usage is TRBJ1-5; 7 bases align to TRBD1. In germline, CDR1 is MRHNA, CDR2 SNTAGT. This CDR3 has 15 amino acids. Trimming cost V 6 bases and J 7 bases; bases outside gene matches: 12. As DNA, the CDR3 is TGTGCCAGCAGCCCCTCAGGGGCAGGGGGGCAGCCCCAGCATTTT. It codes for CASSPSGAGGQPQHF.

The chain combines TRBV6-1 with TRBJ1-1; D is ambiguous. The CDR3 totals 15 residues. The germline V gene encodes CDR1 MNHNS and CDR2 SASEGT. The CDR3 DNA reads TGTCCACCGAGACTGGACTGGAAAATTAACACTGAAGCTTTCTTT. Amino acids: CPPRLDWKINTEAFF.

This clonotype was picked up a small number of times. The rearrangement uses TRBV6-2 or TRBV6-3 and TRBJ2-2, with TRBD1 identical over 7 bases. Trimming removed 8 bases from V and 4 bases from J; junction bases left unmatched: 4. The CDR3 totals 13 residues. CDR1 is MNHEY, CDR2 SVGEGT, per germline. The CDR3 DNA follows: TGTGCCAGCGGGTACAGGGGCACCGGGGAGCTGTTTTTT. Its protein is CASGYRGTGELFF.

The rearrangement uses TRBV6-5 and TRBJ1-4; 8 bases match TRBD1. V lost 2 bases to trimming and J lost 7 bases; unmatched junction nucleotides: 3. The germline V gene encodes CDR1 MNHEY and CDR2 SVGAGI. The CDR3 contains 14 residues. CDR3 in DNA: TGTGCCAGCAGTTACCGACAGGGGAGTGAAAAACTGTTTTTT. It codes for CASSYRQGSEKLFF.

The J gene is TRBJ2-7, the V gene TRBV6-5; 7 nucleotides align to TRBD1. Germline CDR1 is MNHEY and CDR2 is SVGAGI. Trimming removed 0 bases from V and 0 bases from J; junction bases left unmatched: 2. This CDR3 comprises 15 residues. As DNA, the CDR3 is TGTGCCAGCAGTTACTCTGGGACAGCCTCCTACGAGCAGTACTTC. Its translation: CASSYSGTASYEQYF.

The CDR3 loop reads CASSLAGGVGQPQHF. The CDR3 DNA follows: TGTGCCAGCAGCTTAGCAGGGGGCGTGGGGCAGCCCCAGCATTTT. The chain has TRBV7-9 and TRBJ1-5, with TRBD1 identical over 7 bases. The germline V gene has CDR1 SEHNR and CDR2 FQNEAQ (reference sequence). With 0 bases clipped from V and 7 bases from J, the junction kept 6 bases outside the gene matches. This CDR3 contains 15 residues.

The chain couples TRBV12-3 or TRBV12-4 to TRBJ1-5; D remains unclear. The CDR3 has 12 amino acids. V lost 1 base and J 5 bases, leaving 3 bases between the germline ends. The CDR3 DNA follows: TGTGCCAGCAGTTTAGTCGATCAGCCCCAGCATTTT. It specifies CASSLVDQPQHF.

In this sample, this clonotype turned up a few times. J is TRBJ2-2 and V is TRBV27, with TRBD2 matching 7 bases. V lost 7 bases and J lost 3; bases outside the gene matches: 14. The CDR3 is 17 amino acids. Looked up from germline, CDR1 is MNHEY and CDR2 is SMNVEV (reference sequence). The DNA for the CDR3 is TGTGCCAGCACCCCCGGCCGGGGAAGCGGGGACACCGGGGAGCTGTTTTTT. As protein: CASTPGRGSGDTGELFF.

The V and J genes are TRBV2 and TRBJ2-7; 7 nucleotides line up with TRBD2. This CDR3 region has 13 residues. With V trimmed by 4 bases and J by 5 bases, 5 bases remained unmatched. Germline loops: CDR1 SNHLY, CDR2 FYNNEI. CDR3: CASSGAGDHEQYV. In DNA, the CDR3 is TGTGCCAGCAGTGGCGCGGGGGACCACGAGCAGTACGTC.

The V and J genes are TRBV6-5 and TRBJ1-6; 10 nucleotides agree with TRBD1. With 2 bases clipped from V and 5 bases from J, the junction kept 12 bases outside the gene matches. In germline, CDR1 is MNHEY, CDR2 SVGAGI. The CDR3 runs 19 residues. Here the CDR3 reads CASSYATDRGSIDNSPLHF. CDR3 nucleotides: TGTGCCAGCAGTTACGCGACGGACAGGGGGTCTATTGATAATTCACCCCTCCACTTT.

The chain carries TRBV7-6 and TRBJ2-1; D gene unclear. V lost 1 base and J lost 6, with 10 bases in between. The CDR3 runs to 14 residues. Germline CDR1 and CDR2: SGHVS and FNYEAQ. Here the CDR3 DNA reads TGTGCCAGCAGCTTAGTAACTTTGAGCAATGAGCAGTTCTTC. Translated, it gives CASSLVTLSNEQFF.

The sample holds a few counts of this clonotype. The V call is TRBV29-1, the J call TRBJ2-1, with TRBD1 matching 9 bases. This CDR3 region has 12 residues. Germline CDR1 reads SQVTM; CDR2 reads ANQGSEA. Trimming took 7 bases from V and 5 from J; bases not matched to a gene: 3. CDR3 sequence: CSGRDRDNEQFF. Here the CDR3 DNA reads TGCAGCGGTCGGGACAGGGACAATGAGCAGTTCTTC.

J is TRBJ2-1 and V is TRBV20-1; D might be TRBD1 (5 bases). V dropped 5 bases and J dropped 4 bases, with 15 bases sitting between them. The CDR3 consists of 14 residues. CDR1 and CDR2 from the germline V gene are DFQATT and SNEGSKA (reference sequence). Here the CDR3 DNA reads TGCAGTGCTCCGGGTAGGGGCGCTTACAATGAGCAGTTCTTC. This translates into CSAPGRGAYNEQFF.

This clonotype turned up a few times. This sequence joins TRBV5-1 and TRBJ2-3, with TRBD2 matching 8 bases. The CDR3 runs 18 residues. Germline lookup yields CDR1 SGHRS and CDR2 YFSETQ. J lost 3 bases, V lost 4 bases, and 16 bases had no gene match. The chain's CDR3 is CASSKDPLRGVRTDTQYF. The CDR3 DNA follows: TGCGCCAGCAGCAAGGACCCTTTGCGGGGGGTACGAACAGATACGCAGTATTTT. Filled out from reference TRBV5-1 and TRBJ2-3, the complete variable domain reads KAGVTQTPRYLIKTRGQQVTLSCSPISGHRSVSWYQQTPGQGLQFLFEYFSETQRNKGNFPGRFSGRQFSNSRSEMNVSTLELGDSALYLCASSKDPLRGVRTDTQYFGPGTRLTVL.

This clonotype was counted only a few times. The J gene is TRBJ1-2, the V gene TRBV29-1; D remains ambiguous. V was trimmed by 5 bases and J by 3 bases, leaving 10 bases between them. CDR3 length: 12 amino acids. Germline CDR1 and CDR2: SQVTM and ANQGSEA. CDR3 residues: CSVKSGDYGYTF. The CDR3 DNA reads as TGCAGCGTTAAATCTGGGGACTATGGCTACACCTTC.